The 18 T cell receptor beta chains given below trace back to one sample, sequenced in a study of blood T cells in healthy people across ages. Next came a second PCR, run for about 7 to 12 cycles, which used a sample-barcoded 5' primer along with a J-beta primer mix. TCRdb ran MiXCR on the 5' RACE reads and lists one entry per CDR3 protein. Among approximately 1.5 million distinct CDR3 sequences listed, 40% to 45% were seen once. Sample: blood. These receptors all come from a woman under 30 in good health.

CDR3 protein: CSAARRDRERLNYEQYF. The CDR3 DNA sequence: TGCAGTGCTGCCCGCCGGGACAGGGAGAGGCTGAACTACGAGCAGTACTTC. The chain carries TRBV20-1 and TRBJ2-7; TRBD1 agrees at 9 bases. The CDR3 sequence is 17 residues long. The V gene's germline CDR1 is DFQATT and CDR2 SNEGSKA (reference sequence). J gave up 3 bases and V 5 bases, and 17 bases lay outside the gene matches.

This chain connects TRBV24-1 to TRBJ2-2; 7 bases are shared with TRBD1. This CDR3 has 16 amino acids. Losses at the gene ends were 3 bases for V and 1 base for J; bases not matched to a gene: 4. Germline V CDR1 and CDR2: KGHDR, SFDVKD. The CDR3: CATSDRTGQNTGELFF. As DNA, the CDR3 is TGTGCCACCAGTGATCGGACAGGCCAGAACACCGGGGAGCTGTTTTTT.

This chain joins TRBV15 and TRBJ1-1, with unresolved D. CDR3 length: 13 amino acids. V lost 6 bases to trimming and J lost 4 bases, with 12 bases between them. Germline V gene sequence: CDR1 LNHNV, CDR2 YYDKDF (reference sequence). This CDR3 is CATRIPPGTEAFF. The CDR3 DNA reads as TGTGCCACCAGGATACCCCCGGGCACTGAAGCTTTCTTT.

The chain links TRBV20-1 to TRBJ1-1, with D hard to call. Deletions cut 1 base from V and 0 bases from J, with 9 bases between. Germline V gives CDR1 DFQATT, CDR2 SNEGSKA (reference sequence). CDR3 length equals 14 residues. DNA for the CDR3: TGCAGTGCTAGAGCTGTTACCTTGAACACTGAAGCTTTCTTT. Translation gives CSARAVTLNTEAFF.

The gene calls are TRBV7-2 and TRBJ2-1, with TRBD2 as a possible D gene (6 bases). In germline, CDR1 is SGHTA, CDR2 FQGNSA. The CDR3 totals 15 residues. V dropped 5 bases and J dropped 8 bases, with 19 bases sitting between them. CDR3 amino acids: CASSQPRDLLHEQFF. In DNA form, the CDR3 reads TGTGCCAGCAGCCAGCCCCGGGACTTGCTCCATGAGCAGTTCTTC.

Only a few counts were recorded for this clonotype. CDR3 region: CAWNPRWDTEAFF. CDR3 DNA: TGTGCCTGGAACCCCAGATGGGACACTGAAGCTTTCTTT. The gene calls are TRBV30 and TRBJ1-1; D unclear. CDR1 and CDR2 (germline): GTSNPN, SVGIG (reference sequence). The germline V and J ends were trimmed by 4 bases and 3 bases, with 12 bases remaining between them. This CDR3 comprises 13 residues.

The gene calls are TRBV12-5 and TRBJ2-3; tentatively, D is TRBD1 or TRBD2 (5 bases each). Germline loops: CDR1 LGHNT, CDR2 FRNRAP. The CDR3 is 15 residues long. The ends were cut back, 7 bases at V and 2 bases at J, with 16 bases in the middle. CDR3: CASASGTALTDTQYF. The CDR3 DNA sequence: TGTGCTAGTGCCTCCGGGACGGCCCTCACAGATACGCAGTATTTT.

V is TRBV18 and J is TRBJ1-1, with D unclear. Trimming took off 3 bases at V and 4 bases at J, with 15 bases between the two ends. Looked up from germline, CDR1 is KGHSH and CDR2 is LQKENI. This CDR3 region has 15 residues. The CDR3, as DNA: TGTGCCAGCTCACCCCCTGGCACCGTGGGCACTGAAGCTTTCTTT. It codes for CASSPPGTVGTEAFF.

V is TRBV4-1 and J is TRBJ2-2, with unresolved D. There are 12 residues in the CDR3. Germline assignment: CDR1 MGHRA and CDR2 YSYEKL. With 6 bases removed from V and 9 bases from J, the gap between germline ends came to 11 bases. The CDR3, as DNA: TGCGCCAGCAGTACCTTGGACCGGGAGCTGTTTTTT. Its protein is CASSTLDRELFF.

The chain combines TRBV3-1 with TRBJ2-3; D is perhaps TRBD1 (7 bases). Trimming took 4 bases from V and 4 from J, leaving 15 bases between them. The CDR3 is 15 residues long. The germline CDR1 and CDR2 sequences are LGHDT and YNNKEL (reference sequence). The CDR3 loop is CASSRDREAPDTQYF. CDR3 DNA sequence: TGTGCCAGCAGCCGAGACAGGGAGGCCCCAGATACGCAGTATTTT.

CDR3 bases: TGTGCCTGGGACTTACAGGGGTTAGGGCAAGAGACCCAGTACTTC. Protein product: CAWDLQGLGQETQYF. The V call is TRBV30, the J call TRBJ2-5; 7 bases fit TRBD1. CDR1 GTSNPN and CDR2 SVGIG come from the germline V gene (reference sequence). V dropped 5 bases and J dropped 2; count of bases not matched to a gene: 11. This CDR3 is built from 15 residues.

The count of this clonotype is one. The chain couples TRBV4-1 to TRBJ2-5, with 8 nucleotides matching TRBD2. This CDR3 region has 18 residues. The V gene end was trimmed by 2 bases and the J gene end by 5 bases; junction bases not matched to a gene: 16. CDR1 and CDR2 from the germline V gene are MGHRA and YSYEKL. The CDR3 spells CASSQKYLAGGVSETQYF. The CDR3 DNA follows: TGCGCCAGCAGCCAAAAATACCTAGCGGGCGGGGTATCGGAGACCCAGTACTTC.

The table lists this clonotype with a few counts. The CDR3 loop reads CASSHTSGMADTQYF. The CDR3 bases are TGCGCCAGCAGCCACACTAGCGGGATGGCAGATACGCAGTATTTT. This chain uses TRBV4-3 with TRBJ2-3; 10 nucleotides align to TRBD2. The CDR3 is made up of 15 amino acids. Germline CDR1 is LGHNA and CDR2 is YSLEER. J was trimmed by 4 bases and V by 3 bases; bases with no gene match: 4.

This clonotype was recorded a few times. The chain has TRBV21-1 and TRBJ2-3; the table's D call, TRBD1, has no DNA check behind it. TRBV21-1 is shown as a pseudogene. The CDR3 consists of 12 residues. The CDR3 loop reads CASSKEGPTQYF. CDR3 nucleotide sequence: TGTGCCAGCAGCAAAGAGGGACCCACGCAGTATTTT.

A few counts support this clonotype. Here the CDR3 DNA reads TGTGCCAGCAGCTTGGTTGCGGGGGGTATGGATACGCAGTATTTT. Its protein is CASSLVAGGMDTQYF. The rearrangement joins TRBV5-4 to TRBJ2-3, with 8 bases matching TRBD2. The ends lost 0 bases at V and 6 bases at J; junction bases unmatched: 6. The CDR3 is 15 amino acids. Germline V gives CDR1 SGHNT, CDR2 YYREEE (reference sequence).

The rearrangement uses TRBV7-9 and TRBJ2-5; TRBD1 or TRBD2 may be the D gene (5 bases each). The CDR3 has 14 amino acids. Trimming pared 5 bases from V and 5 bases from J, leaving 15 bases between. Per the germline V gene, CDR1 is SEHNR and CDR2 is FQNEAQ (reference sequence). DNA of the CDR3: TGTGCCAGCAGCGACCGACCTGGGGACGAGACCCAGTACTTC. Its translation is CASSDRPGDETQYF. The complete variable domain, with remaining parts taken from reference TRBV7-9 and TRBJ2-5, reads DTGVSQNPRHKITKRGQNVTFRCDPISEHNRLYWYRQTLGQGPEFLTYFQNEAQLEKSRLLSDRFSAERPKGSFSTLEIQRTEQGDSAMYLCASSDRPGDETQYFGPGTRLLVL.

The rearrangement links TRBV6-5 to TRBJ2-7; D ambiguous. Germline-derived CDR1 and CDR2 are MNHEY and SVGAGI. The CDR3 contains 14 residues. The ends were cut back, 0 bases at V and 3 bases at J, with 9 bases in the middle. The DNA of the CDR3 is TGTGCCAGCAGTTACTCGAACATACGCTACGAGCAGTACTTC. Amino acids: CASSYSNIRYEQYF.

CDR3 sequence reads: CASSLRVADSYNEQFF. The CDR3 DNA reads TGTGCCAGCAGCTTACGGGTAGCGGACTCCTACAATGAGCAGTTCTTC. The V gene is TRBV11-2, the J gene TRBJ2-1; D is perhaps TRBD2 (6 bases). The CDR3 has 16 amino acids. Looked up from germline, CDR1 is SGHAT and CDR2 is FQNNGV. V shed 2 bases and J shed 0 bases, with 11 bases lying between them.